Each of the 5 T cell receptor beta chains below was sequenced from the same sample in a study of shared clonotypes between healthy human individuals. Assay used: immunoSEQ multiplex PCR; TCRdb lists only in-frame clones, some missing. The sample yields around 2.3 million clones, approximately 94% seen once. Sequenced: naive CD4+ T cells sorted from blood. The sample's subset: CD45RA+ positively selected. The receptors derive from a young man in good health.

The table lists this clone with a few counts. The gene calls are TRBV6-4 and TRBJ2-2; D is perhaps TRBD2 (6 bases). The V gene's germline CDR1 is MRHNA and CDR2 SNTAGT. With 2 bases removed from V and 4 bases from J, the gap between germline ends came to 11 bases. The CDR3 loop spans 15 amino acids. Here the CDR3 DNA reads TGTGCCAGCAGTGACCACGGGACTCCCACCGGGGAGCTGTTTTTT. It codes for CASSDHGTPTGELFF.

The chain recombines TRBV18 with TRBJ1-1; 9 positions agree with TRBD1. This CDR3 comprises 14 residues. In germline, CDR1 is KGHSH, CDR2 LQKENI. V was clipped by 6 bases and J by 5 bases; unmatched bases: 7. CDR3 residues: CASSWTGAGTEAFF. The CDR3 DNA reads TGTGCCAGCTCTTGGACAGGGGCAGGAACTGAAGCTTTCTTT.

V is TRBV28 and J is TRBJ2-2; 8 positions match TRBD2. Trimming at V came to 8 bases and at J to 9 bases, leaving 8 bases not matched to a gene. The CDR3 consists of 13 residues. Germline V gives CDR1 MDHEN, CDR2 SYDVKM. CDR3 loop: CASAGGETRELFF. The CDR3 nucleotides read TGTGCCAGCGCGGGGGGCGAGACCCGGGAGCTGTTTTTT.

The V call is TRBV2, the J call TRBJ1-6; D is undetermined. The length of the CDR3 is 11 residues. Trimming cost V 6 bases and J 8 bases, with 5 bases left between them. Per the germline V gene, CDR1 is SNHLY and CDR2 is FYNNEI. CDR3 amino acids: CASRTDSPLHF. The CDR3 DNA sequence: TGTGCCAGCAGGACCGATTCACCCCTCCACTTT. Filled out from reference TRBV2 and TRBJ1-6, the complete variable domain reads EPEVTQTPSHQVTQMGQEVILRCVPISNHLYFYWYRQILGQKVEFLVSFYNNEISEKSEIFDDQFSVERPDGSNFTLKIRSTKLEDSAMYFCASRTDSPLHFGNGTRLTVT.

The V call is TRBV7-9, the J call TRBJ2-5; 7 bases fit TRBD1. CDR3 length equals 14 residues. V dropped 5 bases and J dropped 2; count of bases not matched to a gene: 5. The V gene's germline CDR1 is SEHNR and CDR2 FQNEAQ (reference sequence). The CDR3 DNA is TGTGCCAGCAGCGCAGGGACAGCACAAGAGACCCAGTACTTC. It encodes CASSAGTAQETQYF.